This TCR beta chain stems from a study of blood T cell repertoires in COVID-19. Study information: Spain, Italy and the United States supplied samples that represented acute and convalescent COVID-19.

Method: immunoSEQ multiplex PCR; TCRdb's copy keeps in-frame clones and lacks some. The table includes roughly 92,000 clones, less than 95% detected once. This clone was counted a few times. The sequencing sample was made of peripheral blood. The sequence was collected from a man aged 50 to 60 with acute or convalescent COVID-19.

CDR3 bases: TGTGCCAGCTCACCCAGTCTCAGCACAGATACGCAGTATTTT. Protein: CASSPSLSTDTQYF. V is TRBV18 and J is TRBJ2-3; D remains ambiguous. The CDR3 spans 14 residues. Deletions cut 3 bases from V and 0 bases from J, with 7 bases between. Germline V gene sequence: CDR1 KGHSH, CDR2 LQKENI. Drawing the rest from reference TRBV18 and TRBJ2-3, the complete variable domain is NAGVMQNPRHLVRRRGQEARLRCSPMKGHSHVYWYRQLPEEGLKFMVYLQKENIIDESGMPKERFSAEFPKEGPSILRIQQVVRGDSAAYFCASSPSLSTDTQYFGPGTRLTVL.